The rows below give T cell receptor beta chains drawn from one sample of a study of cytomegalovirus exposure and HLA in healthy donors. TCRdb's table, derived via immunoSEQ multiplex PCR, lists solely in-frame clones and lacks some. The data contain some 130,000 clones, 9.7% of them singletons. The sample taken for sequencing was PBMCs. Receptors originate from a man between 45 and 60 years old in good health and CMV-seronegative. Both conserved end residues are part of each CDR3. The order of the fields is clone size, J gene, D gene, V gene, CDR3 protein, CDR3 DNA. The D gene is left open where the match is weak. Size values are once, few and many counts, or a class for expanded clones, and some rows have none.

clone size: -; J gene: TRBJ2-6; D gene: TRBD1; V gene: TRBV9; CDR3 protein: CASSARDSRAGANVLTF; CDR3 DNA: TGTGCCAGCAGCGCTCGGGACAGCCGGGCAGGGGCCAACGTCCTGACTTTC
clone size: few; J gene: TRBJ1-2; D gene: -; V gene: TRBV6-6; CDR3 protein: CASTTIGSGYTF; CDR3 DNA: TGTGCCAGCACTACCATCGGGAGTGGCTACACCTTC
clone size: few; J gene: TRBJ1-5; D gene: -; V gene: TRBV7-9; CDR3 protein: CASSSDTGRGQPQHF; CDR3 DNA: TGTGCCAGCAGCTCCGATACAGGGAGAGGTCAGCCCCAGCATTTT
clone size: few; J gene: TRBJ2-2; D gene: -; V gene: TRBV27; CDR3 protein: CASSYNTGELFF; CDR3 DNA: TGTGCAAGCTCTTATAACACCGGGGAGCTGTTTTTT
clone size: -; J gene: TRBJ2-2; D gene: TRBD2; V gene: TRBV28; CDR3 protein: CASSLGLAGDTGELFF; CDR3 DNA: TGTGCCAGCAGTTTAGGGCTAGCGGGGGACACCGGGGAGCTGTTTTTT
clone size: -; J gene: TRBJ1-5; D gene: -; V gene: TRBV6-6; CDR3 protein: CASRFGQDQPQHF; CDR3 DNA: TGTGCCAGCAGATTCGGACAAGATCAGCCCCAGCATTTT
clone size: few; J gene: TRBJ2-1; D gene: -; V gene: TRBV5-1; CDR3 protein: CASSTGQYNEQFF; CDR3 DNA: TGCGCCAGCAGCACAGGACAGTACAATGAGCAGTTCTTC
clone size: -; J gene: TRBJ1-2; D gene: -; V gene: TRBV14; CDR3 protein: CASSQAAGRGSYTF; CDR3 DNA: TGTGCCAGCAGCCAAGCGGCAGGGCGGGGTAGCTACACCTTC
clone size: -; J gene: TRBJ1-5; D gene: -; V gene: TRBV19; CDR3 protein: CASSTQSQGPKPQHF; CDR3 DNA: TGTGCCAGTAGTACCCAATCACAGGGACCTAAGCCCCAGCATTTT
clone size: few; J gene: TRBJ2-2; D gene: TRBD1; V gene: TRBV4-1; CDR3 protein: CASSQEGTGVTGELFF; CDR3 DNA: TGCGCCAGCAGCCAAGAAGGGACAGGGGTCACCGGGGAGCTGTTTTTT
clone size: -; J gene: TRBJ2-5; D gene: -; V gene: TRBV5-3; CDR3 protein: CARIYSSTREETQYF; CDR3 DNA: TGTGCCAGAATTTACTCGAGTACTAGGGAAGAGACCCAGTACTTC
clone size: few; J gene: TRBJ2-3; D gene: TRBD2; V gene: TRBV30; CDR3 protein: CAARNPGTSGRTDTQYF; CDR3 DNA: TGTGCCGCCAGAAACCCCGGGACTAGCGGGAGGACAGATACGCAGTATTTT
clone size: -; J gene: TRBJ2-5; D gene: TRBD2; V gene: TRBV29-1; CDR3 protein: CSVAGLALYQETQYF; CDR3 DNA: TGCAGCGTTGCTGGACTAGCCCTGTACCAAGAGACCCAGTACTTC
clone size: few; J gene: TRBJ2-1; D gene: TRBD2; V gene: TRBV5-1; CDR3 protein: CASSSGTSGRAGEQFF; CDR3 DNA: TGCGCCAGCAGCTCCGGGACTAGCGGGAGGGCTGGTGAGCAGTTCTTC